These T cell receptor beta chains were read from a single sample in a study of T-cell reconstitution after alpha-beta-depleted transplantation in children. TCRdb called the PCR reads again in MiXCR, with one record for every CDR3 protein. Of about 58,000 distinct CDR3 sequences in the sample, 44% were seen once. Sequenced material: PBMCs, mostly from graft donor cells, taken 360 days after TCRalphabeta/CD19-depleted stem cell transplant. These receptors were collected from a male patient younger than 18 who had a stem cell transplant for acute lymphoblastic leukemia, so the T cells may come from the graft donor. CDR3s include the opening cysteine and the closing phenylalanine or tryptophan. A D gene is named only where the DNA matches it firmly. Size values are once, few and many counts, or a class for expanded clones, and some rows have none.

size: .; V: TRBV7-9; J: TRBJ2-1; D: .; CDR3: CASSSGPFYNEQFF; DNA: TGTGCCAGCAGCTCAGGACCCTTCTACAATGAGCAGTTCTTC
size: .; V: TRBV10-3; J: TRBJ2-7; D: .; CDR3: CAISESAGDNEQYF; DNA: TGTGCCATCAGTGAGTCCGCAGGGGACAACGAGCAGTACTTC
size: .; V: TRBV6-2/TRBV6-3; J: TRBJ2-3; D: .; CDR3: CASSYSGTSTDTQYF; DNA: TGTGCCAGCAGTTACTCGGGGACTAGCACAGATACGCAGTATTTT
size: .; V: TRBV6-4; J: TRBJ2-3; D: TRBD2; CDR3: CASSDESGVTQYF; DNA: TGTGCCAGCAGTGACGAAAGCGGGGTTACGCAGTATTTT
size: few; V: TRBV29-1; J: TRBJ1-2; D: TRBD1; CDR3: CSVRESDRGNYGYTF; DNA: TGCAGCGTCCGAGAATCGGACAGGGGGAACTATGGCTACACCTTC
size: .; V: TRBV25-1; J: TRBJ2-1; D: TRBD1; CDR3: CASSEWETGGEQFF; DNA: TGTGCCAGCAGTGAATGGGAGACAGGGGGTGAGCAGTTCTTC
size: .; V: TRBV7-3; J: TRBJ2-1; D: .; CDR3: CASSPGVSSYNEQFF; DNA: TGTGCCAGCAGTCCGGGGGTGAGCTCCTACAATGAGCAGTTCTTC
size: .; V: TRBV20-1; J: TRBJ2-7; D: .; CDR3: CSARDGGSGQYF; DNA: TGCAGTGCCAGGGACGGAGGGAGTGGGCAGTACTTC
size: .; V: TRBV9; J: TRBJ1-5; D: .; CDR3: CASSVDEGMQPQHF; DNA: TGTGCCAGCAGCGTAGACGAGGGAATGCAGCCCCAGCATTTT
size: .; V: TRBV4-3; J: TRBJ1-6; D: .; CDR3: CASSQDRSGSPLHF; DNA: TGCGCCAGCAGCCAAGACCGGTCAGGTTCACCCCTCCACTTT
size: .; V: TRBV20-1; J: TRBJ1-1; D: .; CDR3: CSARVLSTGNTEAFF; DNA: TGCAGTGCTAGAGTGCTGTCTACTGGGAACACTGAAGCTTTCTTT
size: .; V: TRBV4-2; J: TRBJ1-1; D: .; CDR3: CASSPFGHGAYTEAFF; DNA: TGTGCCAGCAGCCCCTTCGGACATGGGGCGTATACTGAAGCTTTCTTT
size: .; V: TRBV12-3/TRBV12-4; J: TRBJ2-1; D: TRBD2; CDR3: CASSFLRERYNEQFF; DNA: TGTGCCAGCAGTTTTTTGCGGGAGAGGTACAATGAGCAGTTCTTC
size: .; V: TRBV6-2/TRBV6-3; J: TRBJ2-1; D: TRBD2; CDR3: CASSPRLAGGINEQFF; DNA: TGTGCCAGCAGTCCCCGACTAGCGGGAGGGATTAATGAGCAGTTCTTC
size: few; V: TRBV12-3/TRBV12-4; J: TRBJ2-7; D: .; CDR3: CASSWGGAMDEQYF; DNA: TGTGCCAGCAGTTGGGGGGGGGCGATGGACGAGCAGTACTTC